What follows are 10 T cell receptor beta chains derived from one specimen sequenced in a study of T cell responses to AZD1222 COVID-19 vaccine (dated by TCRdb to the early 2020s). The time point label here, explained by the study, means: about 28 days (+/-7) after the second vaccine dose. The library relied on the immunoSEQ multiplex PCR assay. In its TCRdb copy, this immuneACCESS table keeps in-frame sequences only and misses some clones. Where compared with another copy, unresolved V genes explain less than half of these, and the others have no known cause. The sample has 17,000 or so clones on record, roughly 90% of them singletons. 8.5% to 10% of the sample is in the top ten clones. The sample was peripheral blood, taken 28 days after the second AZD1222 dose. These receptors originate from an adult who received the AZD1222 COVID-19 vaccine.

The rearrangement joins TRBV19 to TRBJ1-2, with a weak D call TRBD1 (5 bases). This CDR3 contains 16 residues. Germline V CDR1 and CDR2: LNHDA, SQIVND (reference sequence). V lost 4 bases to trimming and J lost 5 bases, with 20 bases between them. The CDR3 DNA follows: TGTGCCAGTAGTAAGCGACAGCGGGGAGAGGGTTATGGCTACACCTTC. This gives the protein CASSKRQRGEGYGYTF.

V gene TRBV7-9 combines with J gene TRBJ2-3; 7 bases agree with TRBD2. The V gene's germline CDR1 is SEHNR and CDR2 FQNEAQ (reference sequence). The CDR3 runs to 15 residues. V was clipped by 5 bases and J by 4 bases; unmatched bases: 9. This CDR3 is CASSPAGVPPDTQYF. Written as DNA, the CDR3 is TGTGCCAGCAGCCCGGCGGGAGTCCCCCCAGATACGCAGTATTTT. The full variable domain, in which reference TRBV7-9 and TRBJ2-3 provide the parts outside the CDR3, is DTGVSQNPRHKITKRGQNVTFRCDPISEHNRLYWYRQTLGQGPEFLTYFQNEAQLEKSRLLSDRFSAERPKGSFSTLEIQRTEQGDSAMYLCASSPAGVPPDTQYFGPGTRLTVL.

CDR3 nucleotides: TGCGCCAGCAGCCAAGATTCGGCGGTAGGGGCCAAAAACATTCAGTACTTC. The encoded protein is CASSQDSAVGAKNIQYF. This chain uses TRBV4-1 with TRBJ2-4; D is unresolved. Trimming removed 0 bases at V and 1 base at J, with 13 bases between. Germline V lookup: CDR1 MGHRA, CDR2 YSYEKL. The CDR3 sequence is 17 residues long.

In this sample, this clone turned up once. The V call is TRBV7-9, the J call TRBJ1-5; 9 bases are a match to TRBD1. V trimming: 5 bases; J trimming: 3 bases; junction bases outside the gene matches: 5. The CDR3 sequence is 15 residues long. The germline gives CDR1 SEHNR, CDR2 FQNEAQ (reference sequence). CDR3 in DNA: TGTGCCAGCAGCGAGGACAGGGGCTACAATCAGCCCCAGCATTTT. Encoded protein: CASSEDRGYNQPQHF.

The CDR3 loop reads CASSISFISGANVLTF. The CDR3 DNA is TGTGCCAGTAGTATAAGTTTCATCTCTGGGGCCAACGTCCTGACTTTC. The gene calls are TRBV19 and TRBJ2-6; no firm D call. Germline assignment: CDR1 LNHDA and CDR2 SQIVND (reference sequence). The length of the CDR3 is 16 residues. V was pared by 2 bases and J by 0 bases, with 8 bases between.

The V and J genes are TRBV4-2 and TRBJ2-3; D might be TRBD1 or TRBD2, each matching 6 bases. The germline CDR1 and CDR2 sequences are LGHNA and YNFKEQ. Trimming shortened V by 3 bases and J by 1 base, and 20 bases separated the two germline ends. The CDR3 runs 18 residues. The CDR3 protein is CASSQSYLRGVGTDTQYF. CDR3 DNA sequence: TGTGCCAGCAGCCAGAGTTACTTGAGGGGGGTAGGCACAGATACGCAGTATTTT.

This chain links TRBV28 with TRBJ2-2; 8 bases match TRBD1. The junction had 7 bases not matched to a gene; V was cut back by 6 bases and J by 1 base. Per germline, CDR1 MDHEN and CDR2 SYDVKM. The length of the CDR3 is 16 residues. CDR3 in amino acids: CASSRPTGGNTGELFF. Here the CDR3 DNA reads TGTGCCAGCAGCCGCCCCACAGGGGGGAACACCGGGGAGCTGTTTTTT.

This chain uses TRBV29-1 with TRBJ2-3, with 8 bases that match TRBD1. The CDR3 consists of 14 residues. Losses at the gene ends were 6 bases for V and 0 bases for J; bases not matched to a gene: 5. Germline assignment: CDR1 SQVTM and CDR2 ANQGSEA. The CDR3, as DNA: TGCAGCGTATTGAGGACAGGGAGCACAGATACGCAGTATTTT. Translating gives CSVLRTGSTDTQYF.

V gene TRBV5-5 combines with J gene TRBJ2-7; D might be TRBD1 or TRBD2, each matching 5 bases. V was cut by 5 bases and J by 7 bases, with 19 bases left in between. There are 14 residues in the CDR3. Germline V gene sequence: CDR1 SGHKS, CDR2 YYEKEE (reference sequence). The CDR3 protein is CASRPWDGSGEQYV. In DNA, the CDR3 is TGTGCCAGCAGACCCTGGGACGGCAGCGGAGAGCAGTACGTC.

The CDR3 region is CASSPIRTSWGNEQFF. Written as DNA, the CDR3 is TGTGCCAGCAGCCCAATTAGGACTAGCTGGGGCAATGAGCAGTTCTTC. The chain combines TRBV28 with TRBJ2-1; 8 bases match TRBD2. The CDR3 length is 16 residues. Germline CDR1 MDHEN, CDR2 SYDVKM. With 6 bases clipped from V and 6 bases from J, the junction kept 13 bases outside the gene matches.